This TCR beta chain was recovered during a study of OX40 agonist ivuxolimab in advanced cancers. This clone was counted a single time. Its specificity is not known. Profiled with immunoSEQ multiplex PCR; TCRdb holds only in-frame clones, not every one. The data contain 33,000 or so clones, around 73% of them singletons. Study results and caveats: Some patients who did not respond also had low normalized T-cell clonal expansion.

The V gene lost 4 bases and the J gene lost 6 bases, with 12 bases spanning the gap. This CDR3 region has 13 residues. Germline-derived CDR1 and CDR2 are SGHDT and YYEEEE. The sequence was obtained from an adult with an advanced solid tumor such as melanoma, head and neck, liver or kidney cancer. The chain is built from TRBV5-6 and TRBJ2-3; D is undetermined. Sequenced material: CD4+ or CD8+ T cells sorted from blood, taken in a trial of the OX40 agonist ivuxolimab. CDR3 DNA: TGTGCCAGCAGCCCAAGCCCTAGTGATACGCAGTATTTT. It translates to CASSPSPSDTQYF.